Listed here are 25 T cell receptor beta chains from one sample, sequenced in a study of Ad26.COV2.S vaccination and SARS-CoV-2 variants. The treatment was: around 19 received Ad26.COV2.S at low or high dose, single or two shots; several received placebo; per-sample allocation not given. Samples analyzed were those drawn on day 63 after the first vaccine or placebo injection. Sequencing used immunoSEQ multiplex PCR; TCRdb keeps in-frame clones, though not all of them. Counted here are about 480,000 clones, 87% occurring once; the ten biggest clones make up 9.5% to 15%. Material: peripheral blood, obtained in a trial of Ad26.COV2.S vaccine versus placebo. These receptors originate from a person between 18 and 59 years old who received the Ad26.COV2.S COVID-19 vaccine or a placebo.

The rearrangement joins TRBV6-5 to TRBJ2-7; 7 bases align to TRBD1. Germline loops: CDR1 MNHEY, CDR2 SVGAGI. J gave up 3 bases and V 5 bases, and 1 base lay outside the gene matches. There are 12 residues in the CDR3. The CDR3 DNA sequence: TGTGCCAGCAGTCGGGACAGCTACGAGCAGTACTTC. It translates to CASSRDSYEQYF.

J is TRBJ2-3 and V is TRBV2, with TRBD2 matching 7 bases. The CDR3 spans 11 residues. Trimming removed 6 bases from V and 6 bases from J; junction bases left unmatched: 0. In germline, CDR1 is SNHLY, CDR2 FYNNEI. CDR3 DNA: TGTGCCAGCAGGGGAGGGGATACGCAGTATTTT. As protein: CASRGGDTQYF.

The V and J genes are TRBV11-1 and TRBJ2-2; D is ambiguous. Germline V gives CDR1 SGHAT, CDR2 FQDESV (reference sequence). The CDR3 loop spans 14 amino acids. V lost 1 base and J 1 base, leaving 4 bases between the germline ends. CDR3 region: CASSLGRNTGELFF. The CDR3 coding sequence is TGTGCCAGCAGCTTAGGGAGGAACACCGGGGAGCTGTTTTTT.

This sequence joins TRBV7-2 and TRBJ2-3; 9 bases are shared with TRBD1. The CDR3 loop spans 15 amino acids. The V and J ends lost 6 bases and 11 bases, in that order; junction bases with no gene match: 15. Germline V gene data show CDR1 as SGHTA and CDR2 as FQGNSA. DNA for the CDR3: TGTGCCAGCAGATCGACAGGGGGAGCCGCGATGGGGCAGTATTTT. As protein: CASRSTGGAAMGQYF. Full variable domain (missing parts from reference TRBV7-2 and TRBJ2-3): GAGVSQSPSNKVTEKGKDVELRCDPISGHTALYWYRQSLGQGLEFLIYFQGNSAPDKSGLPSDRFSAERTGGSVSTLTIQRTQQEDSAVYLCASRSTGGAAMGQYFGPGTRLTVL.

This chain joins TRBV19 and TRBJ2-2; 11 bases are a match to TRBD2. The trim removed 4 bases at V and 4 bases at J, leaving 5 bases unmatched. The CDR3 length is 16 residues. Germline CDR1 and CDR2: LNHDA and SQIVND (reference sequence). This chain's CDR3 is CASSTGTSGFTGELFF. The CDR3 bases are TGTGCCAGTAGTACCGGGACTAGCGGTTTCACCGGGGAGCTGTTTTTT. The variable domain in full, with the rest retrieved from reference TRBV19 and TRBJ2-2, is DGGITQSPKYLFRKEGQNVTLSCEQNLNHDAMYWYRQDPGQGLRLIYYSQIVNDFQKGDIAEGYSVSREKKESFPLTVTSAQKNPTAFYLCASSTGTSGFTGELFFGEGSRLTVL.

The chain couples TRBV10-3 to TRBJ2-1; perhaps TRBD2 as D (6 bases). V lost 5 bases to trimming and J lost 6 bases, with 8 bases between them. The CDR3 consists of 12 residues. CDR1 is ENHRY, CDR2 SYGVKD, per germline. The CDR3 here is CAISLSGNEQFF. The CDR3 DNA reads TGTGCCATCAGTCTTAGCGGCAATGAGCAGTTCTTC.

This chain links TRBV9 with TRBJ2-1; 12 nucleotides agree with TRBD2. Germline CDR1 reads SGDLS; CDR2 reads YYNGEE. Trimming removed 0 bases from V and 14 bases from J; junction bases left unmatched: 12. The CDR3 has 16 residues. The CDR3 bases are TGTGCCAGCAGCGTAGTGTCCGGGCTAGCGGGAGGGCCCAAGTTCTTC. Translated: CASSVVSGLAGGPKFF. The complete variable domain, with remaining parts taken from reference TRBV9 and TRBJ2-1, reads DSGVTQTPKHLITATGQRVTLRCSPRSGDLSVYWYQQSLDQGLQFLIQYYNGEERAKGNILERFSAQQFPDLHSELNLSSLELGDSALYFCASSVVSGLAGGPKFFGPGTRLTVL.

The chain is built from TRBV5-6 and TRBJ2-1; D unclear. The CDR3 length is 13 residues. V lost 5 bases, J lost 5 bases, and 11 bases lay in between. CDR1 is SGHDT and CDR2 is YYEEEE in the germline V gene. Here the CDR3 DNA reads TGTGCCAGCAGGTTAAACAGAAACAATGAGCAGTTCTTC. Protein product: CASRLNRNNEQFF.

This chain uses TRBV29-1 with TRBJ2-7, with TRBD2 identical over 7 bases. The CDR3 loop spans 11 amino acids. The J segment lost 7 bases and the V segment lost 5 bases, leaving 5 bases of the junction unmatched. CDR1 is SQVTM, CDR2 ANQGSEA, per germline. In DNA, the CDR3 is TGCAGCGTTAGCGGGACGAAAGAGCAGTACTTC. Its protein is CSVSGTKEQYF.

Only one count was recorded for this clone. This rearrangement joins TRBV6-5 to TRBJ1-1, with D possibly matching TRBD1 (5 bases). The CDR3 runs 14 residues. Germline CDR1 is MNHEY and CDR2 is SVGAGI. V lost 0 bases, J lost 4 bases, and 9 bases lay in between. Here the CDR3 DNA reads TGTGCCAGCAGTTACTCGCTTGGGGGCACTGAAGCTTTCTTT. Translating it yields CASSYSLGGTEAFF.

The CDR3 loop is CASSSLRQGNGEQYF. The CDR3 DNA sequence: TGCGCCAGCAGCAGCCTGAGACAGGGGAATGGCGAGCAGTACTTC. The rearrangement joins TRBV5-1 to TRBJ2-7; 8 bases are shared with TRBD1. The CDR3 length is 15 residues. V was clipped by 4 bases and J by 6 bases; unmatched bases: 12. Germline V lookup: CDR1 SGHRS, CDR2 YFSETQ.

The rearrangement uses TRBV4-2 and TRBJ1-2; no clear D. CDR1 is LGHNA and CDR2 is YNFKEQ in the germline V gene. Trimming shortened V by 3 bases and J by 4 bases, and 15 bases separated the two germline ends. The CDR3 covers 15 residues. Here the CDR3 reads CASSQGFTDSYGYTF. CDR3 DNA: TGTGCCAGCAGCCAGGGTTTCACAGATTCCTATGGCTACACCTTC.

The rearrangement uses TRBV27 and TRBJ2-7; tentative D call: TRBD1 (6 bases). The germline V gene encodes CDR1 MNHEY and CDR2 SMNVEV (reference sequence). V shed 8 bases and J shed 2 bases, with 10 bases lying between them. The CDR3 contains 12 residues. The CDR3 reads CASGSGAYEQYF. In DNA form, the CDR3 reads TGTGCCAGCGGCTCAGGGGCCTACGAGCAGTACTTC.

The V and J genes are TRBV27 and TRBJ2-7; tentatively, D is TRBD1 or TRBD2 (6 bases each). The germline V gene encodes CDR1 MNHEY and CDR2 SMNVEV (reference sequence). This CDR3 comprises 21 residues. V was trimmed by 3 bases and J by 0 bases, leaving 30 bases between them. The chain's CDR3 is CASSFLNFGGRAPLSSYEQYF. The DNA for the CDR3 is TGTGCCAGCAGTTTCCTAAATTTCGGGGGCAGGGCCCCTCTAAGCTCCTACGAGCAGTACTTC.

This chain uses TRBV3-1 (or the pseudogene TRBV3-2) with TRBJ2-1; TRBD1 matches at 7 bases. Trimming cost V 4 bases and J 6 bases; bases outside gene matches: 6. Germline V gene sequence: CDR1 LGHDT, CDR2 YNNKEL (reference sequence). The CDR3 is 14 amino acids. The CDR3 bases are TGTGCCAGCAGCCCTACGACAGGGCTCAATGAGCAGTTCTTC. It translates to CASSPTTGLNEQFF.

The chain joins TRBV7-2 to TRBJ1-3; D remains ambiguous. The germline gives CDR1 SGHTA, CDR2 FQGNSA. The V and J ends lost 5 bases and 4 bases respectively, with 12 bases between them. CDR3 size: 14 residues. Here the CDR3 reads CASSPDLAGNTIYF. Written as DNA, the CDR3 is TGTGCCAGCAGCCCCGATCTGGCAGGAAACACCATATATTTT.

The chain is built from TRBV5-6 and TRBJ2-6, with a possible D match to TRBD2 (6 bases). The V gene's germline CDR1 is SGHDT and CDR2 YYEEEE. The CDR3 runs to 15 residues. V was cut by 4 bases and J by 0 bases, with 8 bases left in between. The CDR3 is CASSRGISGANVLTF. CDR3 nucleotide sequence: TGTGCCAGCAGCCGCGGGATCTCTGGGGCCAACGTCCTGACTTTC.

J is TRBJ2-6 and V is TRBV6-5; possibly TRBD1 for D (6 bases). Germline assignment: CDR1 MNHEY and CDR2 SVGAGI. V lost 4 bases and J lost 18, with 19 bases in between. The CDR3 sequence is 13 residues long. The CDR3 DNA reads as TGTGCCAGCAGTTCCGACCCTACAGGGCCCGGGACTTTC. It translates to CASSSDPTGPGTF.

This chain uses TRBV7-8 with TRBJ2-5; 8 positions agree with TRBD2. This CDR3 region has 16 residues. J gave up 2 bases and V 5 bases, and 10 bases lay outside the gene matches. Per germline, CDR1 SGHVS and CDR2 FQNEAQ. In DNA, the CDR3 is TGTGCCAGCAGCCTAGGCGGGGGGTGGGGACAAGAGACCCAGTACTTC. Its protein is CASSLGGGWGQETQYF.

The gene calls are TRBV28 and TRBJ2-2; TRBD1 matches 7 bases. Trimming at V came to 8 bases and at J to 4 bases, leaving 7 bases not matched to a gene. The CDR3 loop spans 14 amino acids. CDR1 and CDR2 from the germline V gene are MDHEN and SYDVKM. The CDR3 bases are TGTGCCAGCCGTCGGACAGGAGGCACCGGGGAGCTGTTTTTT. It encodes CASRRTGGTGELFF.

The V and J genes are TRBV6-4 and TRBJ1-6; D call uncertain. V gave up 3 bases and J gave up 10 bases, with 13 bases separating them. The CDR3 sequence is 14 residues long. CDR1 and CDR2 from the germline V gene are MRHNA and SNTAGT. DNA of the CDR3: TGTGCCAGCAGTGAAGGATTGAGCAGATCACCCCTCCACTTT. This sequence encodes CASSEGLSRSPLHF.

This chain connects TRBV6-5 to TRBJ2-3; D possibly corresponds to TRBD2 (7 bases). Germline values: CDR1 MNHEY, CDR2 SVGAGI. V lost 6 bases to trimming and J lost 2 bases, with 9 bases between them. The CDR3 has 13 amino acids. The CDR3: CASRGGPTDTQYF. CDR3 sequence (DNA): TGTGCCAGCAGGGGGGGGCCCACAGATACGCAGTATTTT.

J is TRBJ1-4 and V is TRBV12-3 or TRBV12-4; D unclear. This CDR3 has 12 residues. V shed 5 bases and J shed 6 bases, with 7 bases lying between them. CDR3 nucleotides: TGTGCCAGCAGTCCTAGACATGAAAAACTGTTTTTT. Translated: CASSPRHEKLFF.

This sequence joins TRBV5-1 and TRBJ1-3; no definite D call. CDR3 length equals 16 residues. Germline V CDR1 and CDR2: SGHRS, YFSETQ. The V end lost 0 bases, the J end lost 3 bases, and 13 bases lay between the germline ends. DNA for the CDR3: TGCGCCAGCAGCTTGGCCGGGAGCAGTTTTGGAAACACCATATATTTT. Translation: CASSLAGSSFGNTIYF. Variable domain in full (rest from reference TRBV5-1 and TRBJ1-3): KAGVTQTPRYLIKTRGQQVTLSCSPISGHRSVSWYQQTPGQGLQFLFEYFSETQRNKGNFPGRFSGRQFSNSRSEMNVSTLELGDSALYLCASSLAGSSFGNTIYFGEGSWLTVV.

The CDR3 DNA reads as TGTGCCAGCAGCCAAGTCCAAGCCTACTCCTACGAGCAGTACTTC. It is translated as CASSQVQAYSYEQYF. The chain couples TRBV4-2 to TRBJ2-7; D remains unclear. CDR3 length equals 15 residues. Trimming left V 1 base short and J 0 bases short, with 10 bases between. The germline V gene encodes CDR1 LGHNA and CDR2 YNFKEQ.